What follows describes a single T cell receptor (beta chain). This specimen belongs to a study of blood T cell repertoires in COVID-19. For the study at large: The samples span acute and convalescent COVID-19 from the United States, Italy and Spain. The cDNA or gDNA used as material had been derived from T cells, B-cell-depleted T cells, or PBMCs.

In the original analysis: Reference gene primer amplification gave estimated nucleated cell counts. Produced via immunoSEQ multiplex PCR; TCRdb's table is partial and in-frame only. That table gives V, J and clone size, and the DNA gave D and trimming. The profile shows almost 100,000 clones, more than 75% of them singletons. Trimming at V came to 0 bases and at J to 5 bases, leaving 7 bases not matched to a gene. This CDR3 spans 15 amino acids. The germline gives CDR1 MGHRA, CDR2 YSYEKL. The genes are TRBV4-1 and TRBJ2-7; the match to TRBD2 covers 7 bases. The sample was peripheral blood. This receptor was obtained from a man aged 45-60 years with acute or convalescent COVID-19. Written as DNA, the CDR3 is TGCGCCAGCAGCCAAGAGTTCCTGACTAGCCACGAGCAGTACTTC. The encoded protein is CASSQEFLTSHEQYF.